This T cell receptor (beta chain) appears in the sequencing data of a study of monozygotic twins with inflammatory bowel disease. TCRdb reworked the 5' RACE reads into one entry per CDR3 protein, no DNA. This table holds about 160,000 distinct CDR3 sequences. The V gene's germline CDR1 is SGHVS and CDR2 FNYEAQ. The CDR3 has 13 amino acids. The sample taken for sequencing was blood. The chain carries TRBV7-6 and TRBJ2-1. This clonotype originated in a human donor with ulcerative colitis or Crohn's disease, or a healthy co-twin of an affected twin (not recorded which). The CDR3 loop reads CASSLARSNEQFF. Looking up the rest from reference TRBV7-6 and TRBJ2-1 gives the full variable domain: GAGVSQSPRYKVTKRGQDVALRCDPISGHVSLYWYRQALGQGPEFLTYFNYEAQQDKSGLPNDRFSAERPEGSISTLTIQRTEQRDSAMYRCASSLARSNEQFFGPGTRLTVL.